This is a list of T cell receptor beta chains from one sample in a study of graft-versus-host responses after intestinal transplantation. TCRdb keeps only in-frame clones here, not all; method: immunoSEQ multiplex PCR. The data show approximately 60,000 clones, about nine tenths seen once. The sequencing here drew on ileum tissue, taken 350 to 400 days after transplant. The receptors were gathered from a human patient who received an intestinal transplant, so some T cells may come from the graft donor. Each CDR3 is given with its conserved first and last residue. A D gene is named only where the DNA matches it firmly. Clone size is shown for a subset of rows, as once, few, many or a class of expanded clone.

TRBJ2-3,-,TRBV7-3,-,TGTGCCAGCAGCTTATTCCCCTCGCTGCGCGGGGATACGCAGTATTTT,CASSLFPSLRGDTQYF
TRBJ2-7,-,TRBV6-1,-,TGTGCCAGCACGATAACTCGAGGATTATACGAGCAGTACTTC,CASTITRGLYEQYF
TRBJ1-3,-,TRBV4-2,once,TGTGCCAGCAGCCAAGAAGCTCCTTTGGCGGGGTCTGGAAACACCATATATTTT,CASSQEAPLAGSGNTIYF
TRBJ2-7,TRBD2,TRBV6-1,-,TGTGCCAGCAGTGAAGGGTCACTAGCGGAACCCTACGAGCAGTACTTC,CASSEGSLAEPYEQYF
TRBJ2-5,TRBD1,TRBV6-1,-,TGTGCCAGCAGTAGACAGGGAGAGACCCAGTACTTC,CASSRQGETQYF
TRBJ2-1,-,TRBV30,-,TGTGCCTGGAGTATTCAGACTTACAATGAGCAGTTCTTC,CAWSIQTYNEQFF
TRBJ2-6,-,TRBV28,-,TGTGCCAGCAGTTTCCGCAGAAGCTCTGGGGCCAACGTCCTGACTTTC,CASSFRRSSGANVLTF
TRBJ2-7,-,TRBV6-5,-,TGTGCCAGCAGTCTCCTCACAGGGAACTACGAGCAGTACTTC,CASSLLTGNYEQYF
TRBJ1-2,TRBD1,TRBV4-1,-,TGCGCCAGCAGCCAGATGATTGGACAGGGTGCGACCAATTTCTTCCTTGGCTACACCTTC,CASSQMIGQGATNFFLGYTF
TRBJ2-5,-,TRBV2,-,TGTGCCAGCAGTGAAGACTTAGGACAGCAAGAGACCCAGTACTTC,CASSEDLGQQETQYF
TRBJ1-4,TRBD1,TRBV28,few,TGTGCCAGCAGTCCTCCCCAGGGGGTAGGCGAAAAACTGTTTTTT,CASSPPQGVGEKLFF
TRBJ1-6,TRBD1,TRBV5-1,-,TGCGCCAGCAGCTTGGACAGGGGGGGACCCCTCCACTTT,CASSLDRGGPLHF
TRBJ1-3,-,TRBV25-1,-,TGTGCCAGCAGTGAGTCAGGCTCTGGAAACACCATATATTTT,CASSESGSGNTIYF
TRBJ2-4,-,TRBV6-5,-,TGTGCCAGCAGTCTCCAGGGATCCAAAAACATTCAGTACTTC,CASSLQGSKNIQYF
TRBJ2-7,-,TRBV7-9,-,TGTGCCAGCAACGACATCGGGCTATACGAGCAGTACTTC,CASNDIGLYEQYF
TRBJ2-7,TRBD1,TRBV19,once,TGTGCCAGTAGTGCCACAGGGGGTTACTCCTACGAGCAGTACTTC,CASSATGGYSYEQYF
TRBJ2-1,-,TRBV6-5,-,TGTGCCAGCAGTTACTGGTGGGGCTACAATGAGCAGTTCTTC,CASSYWWGYNEQFF
TRBJ2-3,TRBD2,TRBV7-9,-,TGTGCCAGCAGCCCTATAGCGGGGGGGGGCGATACGCAGTATTTT,CASSPIAGGGDTQYF
TRBJ1-5,-,TRBV19,-,TGTGCCAGTAGCAGGGAAGGATCTCAACCCCAGCATTTT,CASSREGSQPQHF
TRBJ1-3,-,TRBV27,-,TGTGCCAGCAGTTTATCATTTTCCGACCCCAACTCTGGAAACACCATATATTTT,CASSLSFSDPNSGNTIYF
TRBJ2-5,-,TRBV6-1,-,TGTGCCAGCAGTGAAGGGTGGGAGACCCAGTACTTC,CASSEGWETQYF
TRBJ2-7,TRBD2,TRBV30,-,TGTGCCTGGATGCCAAAGACTAGCTTGAACGAGCAGTACTTC,CAWMPKTSLNEQYF
TRBJ2-7,-,TRBV5-5,once,TGTGCCAGCAGCTCCCGCCTCATAATGGGAAGCTCCTACGAGCAGTACTTC,CASSSRLIMGSSYEQYF
TRBJ2-7,-,TRBV9,-,TGTGCCAGCAGCGAGTGGGGTGTCTCCAGCGAGCAGTACTTC,CASSEWGVSSEQYF
TRBJ1-4,-,TRBV2,-,TGTGCCAGCAGTGAAGCGCTTTTGGGTTCGGCTTTGGGTGAAAAACTGTTTTTT,CASSEALLGSALGEKLFF
TRBJ1-5,-,TRBV28,-,TGTGCCAGCAGTTGGTTTGGGCAGTTTAATAGCAATCAGCCCCAGCATTTT,CASSWFGQFNSNQPQHF
TRBJ1-5,-,TRBV6-6,-,TGTGCCAGCAGGAGGGGAGGGGTTGAAAATCAGCCCCAGCATTTT,CASRRGGVENQPQHF
TRBJ2-3,TRBD2,TRBV14,-,TGTGCCAGCAGCCTAATCAGCGGGGGCCTTACAGATACGCAGTATTTT,CASSLISGGLTDTQYF
TRBJ2-5,-,TRBV6-1,-,TGTGCCAGCATGCACACAACAGAGACCCAGTACTTC,CASMHTTETQYF
TRBJ1-6,-,TRBV10-1,-,TGCGCCAGCAGGGCCGCCCCGGAATCACCCCTCCACTTT,CASRAAPESPLHF
TRBJ2-3,-,TRBV5-1,-,TGCGCCAGCAGCTTGGATCCGGGAGACACAGATACGCAGTATTTT,CASSLDPGDTDTQYF
TRBJ2-5,-,TRBV7-9,-,TGTGCCAGCAGCCGGTACACGGGGCAGGAGACCCAGTACTTC,CASSRYTGQETQYF
TRBJ2-3,-,TRBV7-9,-,TGTGCCAGCGGACCAAGGGATACGCAGTATTTT,CASGPRDTQYF
TRBJ1-4,-,TRBV5-1,few,TGCGCCAGCAGGGACGTTCTAAATGAAAAACTGTTTTTT,CASRDVLNEKLFF
TRBJ2-7,-,TRBV15,-,TGTGCCACCAGCGATGACAGGAGACACTACGAGCAGTACTTC,CATSDDRRHYEQYF
TRBJ2-5,-,TRBV28,-,TGTGCCAGCAGCCACTACAAGCCCCAAGAGACCCAGTACTTC,CASSHYKPQETQYF
TRBJ2-2,-,TRBV29-1,-,TGCAGCGTTTACGGGGGCGGCAACGGGGAGCTGTTTTTT,CSVYGGGNGELFF
TRBJ1-4,TRBD1,TRBV5-3,once,TGTGCCAGAAGCTTGGCCGAAAGACTCGGACAGGAATCTAATGAAAAACTGTTTTTT,CARSLAERLGQESNEKLFF
TRBJ1-2,-,TRBV6-1,-,TGTGCCAGCAGTCTTTCTGGTGGCTACACCTTC,CASSLSGGYTF
TRBJ1-2,-,TRBV29-1,-,TGCAGCGTACAAACCATCCGCTATGGCTACACCTTC,CSVQTIRYGYTF
TRBJ1-2,TRBD1,TRBV28,-,TGTGCCAGCAGCCTTCCCTCAACAGGGGGGAGGAGGACCTTC,CASSLPSTGGRRTF
TRBJ2-7,TRBD1,TRBV6-6,-,TGTGCCAGCAGTTACACAGGGGACGAGCAGTACTTC,CASSYTGDEQYF
TRBJ1-1,-,TRBV6-6,-,TGTGCCAGCAGTTATGAGGCGGTGGGGGACACTGAAGCTTTCTTT,CASSYEAVGDTEAFF
TRBJ2-5,-,TRBV6-5,few,TGTGCCAGCAGTCTAAATAAAGAGACCCAGTACTTC,CASSLNKETQYF
TRBJ2-5,TRBD1,TRBV5-4,-,TGTGCCAGCAGCGGGACAGGACAAGAGACCCAGTACTTC,CASSGTGQETQYF
TRBJ2-3,-,TRBV5-6,-,TGTGCCAGCAGCTTCAGGGGCGCCCCCACAGATACGCAGTATTTT,CASSFRGAPTDTQYF
TRBJ2-7,-,TRBV4-1,-,TGCGCCAGCAGCCAAGGGGGGGGCAGGGATTGGAACGAGCAGTACTTC,CASSQGGGRDWNEQYF
TRBJ1-1,-,TRBV9,-,TGTGCCAGCAGCCCTCAGGGGAGTATCACTGAAGCTTTCTTT,CASSPQGSITEAFF
TRBJ1-2,-,TRBV29-1,-,TGCAGCGTTGAAAGGTCGGGGATTGGCTACACCTTC,CSVERSGIGYTF